These 10 T cell receptor beta chains share one sample of origin, sequenced in a study of blood T cell repertoires in COVID-19. Method: immunoSEQ multiplex PCR; TCRdb's copy keeps in-frame clones and lacks some. The table has 300,000 to 450,000 clones, around nine tenths seen once. The source material was PBMCs or T cells enriched from blood (not recorded which). The receptor set was obtained from a woman aged 25 to 39 who had been exposed to COVID-19.

V is TRBV9 and J is TRBJ1-6; TRBD1 matches 8 bases. Germline loops: CDR1 SGDLS, CDR2 YYNGEE. V shed 4 bases, J shed 10 bases, and the junction held 4 bases outside the gene matches. The CDR3 contains 13 residues. CDR3 in amino acids: CASSQTGVSPLHF. The CDR3 region has the DNA TGTGCCAGCAGCCAGACAGGGGTCTCACCCCTCCACTTT.

This clone was seen once. The J gene is TRBJ1-4, the V gene TRBV3-1 (or the pseudogene TRBV3-2); a possible D gene is TRBD1 (5 bases). V lost 4 bases and J lost 8, with 20 bases in between. Germline V gene sequence: CDR1 LGHDT, CDR2 YNNKEL (reference sequence). This CDR3 is built from 16 residues. CDR3 in DNA: TGTGCCAGCAGCCCCCAAATGGGGGGGTTTGGAGAAAAACTGTTTTTT. It yields the protein CASSPQMGGFGEKLFF.

The CDR3 nucleotides read TGTGCCACAACCAAGGCAGGGGGTTTCTCCTACGAGCAGTACTTC. Its translation is CATTKAGGFSYEQYF. This chain joins TRBV19 and TRBJ2-7, with 7 bases lining up with TRBD1. The CDR3 consists of 15 residues. Germline assignment: CDR1 LNHDA and CDR2 SQIVND (reference sequence). V gave up 10 bases and J gave up 0 bases; unmatched junction bases: 12. The whole variable domain, filled in from reference TRBV19 and TRBJ2-7, reads DGGITQSPKYLFRKEGQNVTLSCEQNLNHDAMYWYRQDPGQGLRLIYYSQIVNDFQKGDIAEGYSVSREKKESFPLTVTSAQKNPTAFYLCATTKAGGFSYEQYFGPGTRLTVT.

The V gene is TRBV3-1 (or the pseudogene TRBV3-2), the J gene TRBJ2-5; possible D gene TRBD2, 6 bases. Germline CDR1 is LGHDT and CDR2 is YNNKEL (reference sequence). The CDR3 has 16 residues. With 0 bases removed from V and 3 bases from J, the gap between germline ends came to 14 bases. The CDR3 nucleotides read TGTGCCAGCAGCCAAGACCGACGGGGCGGGGAAGAGACCCAGTACTTC. Translation gives CASSQDRRGGEETQYF.

J is TRBJ1-6 and V is TRBV5-1; D is possibly TRBD1 (6 bases). V was pared by 3 bases and J by 3 bases, with 16 bases between. Germline V gene data show CDR1 as SGHRS and CDR2 as YFSETQ. The CDR3 runs 17 residues. The CDR3: CASSSGQTTFYNSPLHF. The CDR3 coding sequence is TGCGCCAGCAGCTCTGGACAGACAACCTTCTATAATTCACCCCTCCACTTT.

The CDR3 loop is CASMGQHQETQYF. The CDR3 DNA is TGTGCCAGCATGGGGCAGCACCAAGAGACCCAGTACTTC. The chain joins TRBV28 to TRBJ2-5, with a tentative D call TRBD1 (5 bases). V was pared by 7 bases and J by 0 bases, with 9 bases between. Germline CDR1 is MDHEN and CDR2 is SYDVKM. This CDR3 contains 13 residues.

This sequence joins TRBV5-1 and TRBJ2-5; 7 positions agree with TRBD1. The V gene's germline CDR1 is SGHRS and CDR2 YFSETQ. With V trimmed by 3 bases and J by 2 bases, 4 bases remained unmatched. CDR3 length: 14 residues. The DNA for the CDR3 is TGCGCCAGCAGCTCACAGGGGCAACAAGAGACCCAGTACTTC. Translation: CASSSQGQQETQYF.

This chain uses TRBV19 with TRBJ1-6; a weak D match, TRBD1 (6 bases). CDR3 length: 14 residues. V dropped 6 bases and J dropped 9 bases, with 15 bases sitting between them. Germline CDR1 is LNHDA and CDR2 is SQIVND (reference sequence). In DNA, the CDR3 is TGTGCCAGTAGCTTACAGGGACGGGCTTCACCCCTCCACTTT. The encoded protein is CASSLQGRASPLHF.

In the case of this clone: This may stem from a read error, because a much larger clone lies one nucleotide away. The rearrangement uses TRBV6-4 and TRBJ1-1; D is perhaps TRBD1 (6 bases). The length of the CDR3 is 14 residues. Trimming took 0 bases from V and 4 from J, leaving 9 bases between them. The germline CDR1 and CDR2 sequences are MRHNA and SNTAGT. The CDR3 coding sequence is TGTGCCAGCAGTGACTCGAACAGGGCCACTGAAGCTTTCTTT. Its protein is CASSDSNRATEAFF.

This chain joins TRBV3-1 (or the pseudogene TRBV3-2) and TRBJ2-7; 9 bases agree with TRBD2. This CDR3 comprises 15 residues. J gave up 0 bases and V 5 bases, and 5 bases lay outside the gene matches. Germline V CDR1 and CDR2: LGHDT, YNNKEL (reference sequence). CDR3 nucleotide sequence: TGTGCCAGCAGCGTGACTAGCGGAAGCTCCTACGAGCAGTACTTC. Protein: CASSVTSGSSYEQYF.